This T cell receptor beta chain was observed in a study of control samples from healthy donors and cancer patients. V shed 0 bases and J shed 4 bases, with 13 bases lying between them. The CDR3 loop spans 16 amino acids. Germline CDR1 MNHNS, CDR2 SASEGT. Clones were read by immunoSEQ multiplex PCR, and TCRdb kept only the in-frame ones, dropping some. The sample records about 170,000 clones, roughly 90% being singletons. The source of this sequence is a man aged 30 to 45 in good health. Sequencing was done on a sample of blood. V gene TRBV6-1 combines with J gene TRBJ1-3; the D is unclear. The CDR3, as DNA: TGTGCCAGCAGTGAAGCTCACAGACTATTCGGAAACACCATATATTTT. Translation: CASSEAHRLFGNTIYF.